The 3 T cell receptor beta chains below come from one sample, sequenced in a study of tumor-infiltrating lymphocytes in localized non-small cell lung cancer. Method: immunoSEQ multiplex PCR; TCRdb's copy keeps in-frame clones and lacks some. The sample consists of 15,000 to 20,000 clones, more than 70% of them appearing once. Source material: uninvolved lung tissue not adjacent to the tumor. The receptors come from a human donor with non-small cell lung cancer.

This rearrangement joins TRBV23-1 to TRBJ1-2, with D maybe TRBD1 (5 bases). TRBV23-1 is treated as an ORF (open reading frame) with a function not yet certain. Deletions cut 0 bases from V and 6 bases from J, with 14 bases between. The CDR3 has 15 residues. The CDR3 sequence is CASSQSPGQGNGYTF. The CDR3 nucleotides are TGCGCCAGCAGTCAATCCCCAGGGCAGGGCAATGGCTACACCTTC.

The chain employs TRBV28 and TRBJ1-4; the D is unclear. The V end lost 5 bases, the J end lost 8 bases, and 9 bases lay between the germline ends. Germline lookup yields CDR1 MDHEN and CDR2 SYDVKM. CDR3 length: 12 residues. CDR3 region: CASSQRDEKLFF. In DNA form, the CDR3 reads TGTGCCAGCAGTCAACGTGACGAAAAACTGTTTTTT. Using reference TRBV28 and TRBJ1-4 for the parts outside the CDR3, the full variable domain is DVKVTQSSRYLVKRTGEKVFLECVQDMDHENMFWYRQDPGLGLRLIYFSYDVKMKEKGDIPEGYSVSREKKERFSLILESASTNQTSMYLCASSQRDEKLFFGSGTQLSVL.

The chain combines TRBV7-9 with TRBJ2-7; D ambiguous. This CDR3 comprises 12 residues. V lost 5 bases and J 0 bases, leaving 5 bases between the germline ends. Germline V gene lookup returns CDR1 SEHNR and CDR2 FQNEAQ (reference sequence). CDR3: CASSLNSYEQYF. The CDR3 coding sequence is TGTGCCAGCAGCCTCAACTCCTACGAGCAGTACTTC. The full variable domain, its missing parts supplied by reference TRBV7-9 and TRBJ2-7, is DTGVSQNPRHKITKRGQNVTFRCDPISEHNRLYWYRQTLGQGPEFLTYFQNEAQLEKSRLLSDRFSAERPKGSFSTLEIQRTEQGDSAMYLCASSLNSYEQYFGPGTRLTVT.